The T cell receptor beta chain described here comes from a study of blood T cell repertoires in COVID-19. Study background: Italy, Spain and the United States were the sources of the convalescent and acute COVID-19 samples.

Seattle participants joined during active infection and were tracked over time. In the authors' methods: Amplifying reference gene primers gave estimates of nucleated cell counts. Generated by immunoSEQ multiplex PCR, the TCRdb table keeps only in-frame clones and is missing some. V, J and clone size derive from that table, while D and trimming were established from the DNA sequence. The data show 150,000 to 200,000 clones, about 81% seen once. Sequenced material: peripheral blood. The sequence derives from an elderly woman with COVID-19, enrolled during active disease.

The CDR3 bases are TGTGCCATCAGTGAGTCCGGGGGAGAGGATACGCAGTATTTT. It is translated as CAISESGGEDTQYF. The V and J genes are TRBV10-3 and TRBJ2-3, with D perhaps matching TRBD2 (6 bases). V was cut by 0 bases and J by 6 bases, with 10 bases left in between. This CDR3 comprises 14 residues. Germline V lookup: CDR1 ENHRY, CDR2 SYGVKD.